The rows below give T cell receptor beta chains drawn from one sample of a study of blood T cell repertoires in COVID-19. Libraries were prepared by immunoSEQ multiplex PCR; TCRdb keeps only in-frame clonotypes and omits some of them. The data hold some 97,000 clones, with 75% to 95% observed a single time. Material for sequencing was peripheral blood. The receptors shown here come from a man aged 50 to 60 with acute or convalescent COVID-19. Both conserved end residues are part of each CDR3. D genes are given only for firm matches. The size field is filled for only some rows; it gives once, few, many or a size class.

>once|TRBJ1-2|TRBV27|NA
TGTGCCACCCTCCCTGGCGGGGGGCTAAACTATGGCTACACCTTC
CATLPGGGLNYGYTF
>NA|TRBJ1-2|TRBV20-1|TRBD1
TGCAGTGCTAGTTCCCCCGGGACAGATGGCTACACCTTC
CSASSPGTDGYTF
>NA|TRBJ1-5|TRBV6-2/TRBV6-3|TRBD1
TGTGCCAGCAGTTACTCGCGGACAGGGGGCAATCAGCCCCAGCATTTT
CASSYSRTGGNQPQHF
>NA|TRBJ1-2|TRBV10-3|NA
TGTGCCATCAAGCCCGGGGGGGACTATGGCTACACCTTC
CAIKPGGDYGYTF
>NA|TRBJ1-1|TRBV19|NA
TGTGCCAGTACCGCCCAGGCAGGGTTGAACACTGAAGCTTTCTTT
CASTAQAGLNTEAFF
>NA|TRBJ2-7|TRBV25-1|TRBD2
TGTGCCAGCAGTGTCGTCGGAACTAGCGGCGAGCAGTACTTC
CASSVVGTSGEQYF
>NA|TRBJ1-2|TRBV28|NA
TGTGCCAGCAACCTTAAAGGGGGGGCTCAGGGCTACACCTTC
CASNLKGGAQGYTF
>once|TRBJ2-1|TRBV5-1|TRBD2
TGCGCCAGCAGCCCCAGCGGGACCAACAATGAGCAGTTCTTC
CASSPSGTNNEQFF
>NA|TRBJ2-7|TRBV4-2|TRBD1
TGTGCCAGCAGCCAGAGGGACAGGGGGCCTTCCTACGAGCAGTACTTC
CASSQRDRGPSYEQYF
>NA|TRBJ2-1|TRBV12-3/TRBV12-4|NA
TGTGCCAGCAGTCGGGGGACCACGCAGCAGTTCTTC
CASSRGTTQQFF
>NA|TRBJ2-7|TRBV24-1|TRBD1
TGTGCCACCAATGCGGACAGGGCATACGAGCAGTACTTC
CATNADRAYEQYF
>NA|TRBJ2-7|TRBV19|TRBD1
TGTGCCAGTAAACGGACAGGGGCCTACGAGCAGTACTTC
CASKRTGAYEQYF
>NA|TRBJ1-2|TRBV7-8|NA
TGTGCCAGCAGCTCAGGGGTGGATGGCTACACCTTC
CASSSGVDGYTF
>NA|TRBJ2-3|TRBV2|NA
TGTGCCAGCGTTAGGTCAGGGACTCCCACAGATACGCAGTATTTT
CASVRSGTPTDTQYF
>NA|TRBJ2-3|TRBV6-1|NA
TGTGCCAGCAGTGAATCCCCAGGGCGCACAGATACGCAGTATTTT
CASSESPGRTDTQYF
>NA|TRBJ2-7|TRBV5-1|NA
TGCGCCAGCCAAGGGGGGACAGCCCTTCCTTCCGAGCAGTACTTC
CASQGGTALPSEQYF
>NA|TRBJ2-3|TRBV6-5|TRBD2
TGTGCCAGCAGTCCCCCCGGGGGGGCAGATACGCAGTATTTT
CASSPPGGADTQYF
>NA|TRBJ2-1|TRBV5-1|TRBD1
TGCGCCAGCAGCTTAGTTGGGACAGGTGTGAATGAGCAGTTCTTC
CASSLVGTGVNEQFF
>NA|TRBJ1-2|TRBV6-5|NA
TGTGCCAGCAGTTCCCCCGCAGGGCGCTATGGCTACACCTTC
CASSSPAGRYGYTF
>NA|TRBJ2-7|TRBV6-5|TRBD1
TGTGCCAGCACCTTGACAGGGAGCTCCTACGAGCAGTACTTC
CASTLTGSSYEQYF
>NA|TRBJ2-5|TRBV10-3|NA
TGTGCCAGCCGGGAACAAGAGACCCAGTACTTC
CASREQETQYF
>NA|TRBJ2-1|TRBV11-2|TRBD2
TGTGCCAGCAGCTTAGGGAGGGGCGGGAGTTTATACAATGAGCAGTTCTTC
CASSLGRGGSLYNEQFF
>NA|TRBJ1-2|TRBV9|TRBD1
TGTGCCAGCAGCGCGGGGGACAGGGCCAACTATGGCTACACCTTC
CASSAGDRANYGYTF
>NA|TRBJ2-1|TRBV5-4|TRBD2
TGTGCCAGCAGCCCGACCAGCGGGAGGTCCGACCGGAATGAGCAGTTCTTC
CASSPTSGRSDRNEQFF
>NA|TRBJ2-3|TRBV18|TRBD2
TGTGCCAGCTCACCCGTAGCGGGAGAGACAGATACGCAGTATTTT
CASSPVAGETDTQYF
>once|TRBJ1-5|TRBV6-5|TRBD1
TGTGCCAGCACCGGACAGGGCAATCAGCCCCAGCATTTT
CASTGQGNQPQHF
>NA|TRBJ2-2|TRBV10-3|TRBD2
TGTGCCATCAGTGAGTCGAGACTAGCGGGAGGAAACGGGGAGCTGTTTTTT
CAISESRLAGGNGELFF
>NA|TRBJ1-5|TRBV11-2|TRBD1
TGTGCCAGCAGCCTGGACAGGGGTGGGCAGCCCCAGCATTTT
CASSLDRGGQPQHF
>few|TRBJ2-1|TRBV27|TRBD2
TGTGCCAGCAGTCGCTATAGCGGGAGAGTCTACAATGAGCAGTTCTTC
CASSRYSGRVYNEQFF
>once|TRBJ1-3|TRBV4-2|NA
TGTGCCAGCAGCCAAGGACAGTACTCTGGAAACACCATATATTTT
CASSQGQYSGNTIYF
>once|TRBJ1-1|TRBV4-1|TRBD1
TGCGCCAGCAGCCAAGATAACAGGGGGACTCGGTTTGAAGCTTTCTTT
CASSQDNRGTRFEAFF
>NA|TRBJ2-1|TRBV2|TRBD2
TGTGCCAGCAGTGATCGACTAGCGGGAGGGATTATCTACAATGAGCAGTTCTTC
CASSDRLAGGIIYNEQFF
>NA|TRBJ2-1|TRBV7-9|NA
TGTGCCAGCAGCTTGGGCGGGCACCACAATGAGCAGTTCTTC
CASSLGGHHNEQFF
>NA|TRBJ1-5|TRBV6-6|NA
TGTGCCAGCAGTCCCCGCCCTGTCCGGTCGGGCAATCAGCCCCAGCATTTT
CASSPRPVRSGNQPQHF
>NA|TRBJ1-5|TRBV6-6|TRBD1
TGTGCCAGCAGTCCATCCGGGACAGGGACTAATCAGCCCCAGCATTTT
CASSPSGTGTNQPQHF
>NA|TRBJ2-2|TRBV9|TRBD2
TGTGCCAGCAGGACTAGCGGGAGTTCCGGGGAGCTGTTTTTT
CASRTSGSSGELFF
>NA|TRBJ1-4|TRBV5-1|TRBD1
TGCGCCAGCAGCTTGGGAGACAGGGGTGAAAAACTGTTTTTT
CASSLGDRGEKLFF
>NA|TRBJ2-7|TRBV6-5|NA
TGTGCCAGCAGTTACGGAGGGTCCTACGAGCAGTACTTC
CASSYGGSYEQYF
>NA|TRBJ1-6|TRBV2|NA
TGTGCCAGCAGTGACCGCGGAGGGGTGGACCAGTCACCCCTCCACTTT
CASSDRGGVDQSPLHF
>NA|TRBJ1-1|TRBV5-6|NA
TGTGCCAGCAGCTTGGAAACACCGAACACTGAAGCTTTCTTT
CASSLETPNTEAFF